This TCR beta chain originates from a study of blood T cell repertoires in COVID-19. Overall study context: The origin of the acute and convalescent COVID-19 samples was the United States, Italy and Spain. PBMCs, B-cell-depleted T cells, or T cells provided the cDNA or gDNA that made up the material.

V shed 3 bases and J 6 bases; nucleotides not matched to a gene: 6. Germline CDR1 is SGHTA and CDR2 is FQGNSA. This CDR3 has 14 amino acids. Authors' data handling: Amplification of reference gene primers was used by the study to estimate nucleated cell counts. Only in-frame clones appear in the TCRdb table, and some are missing; sequencing was by immunoSEQ multiplex PCR. V, J and clone size are taken as reported in that table, and D and trimming were inferred from the DNA itself. The repertoire holds over 200,000 clones, with about 90% as singletons. The Seattle patients joined while their infection was active and were tracked longitudinally afterward.

The clonotype originates from a man in his sixties with COVID-19, enrolled during active disease. The rearrangement uses TRBV7-2 and TRBJ2-3; the match to TRBD2 covers 7 bases. Specimen: peripheral blood. The CDR3: CASSFSGQPDTQYF. The CDR3, as DNA: TGTGCCAGCAGCTTTAGCGGGCAACCGGATACGCAGTATTTT.